This T cell receptor (beta chain) is from a study of siplizumab effects on memory and regulatory T cells (dated by TCRdb to about 2019). Background for the entire study: The study examined how the anti-CD2 antibody siplizumab affects alloreactive T-cell subsets in allogeneic mixed lymphocyte reactions built from human PBMCs.

Receptors were amplified or captured by the immunoSEQ multiplex PCR assay. Each sample had some 96,000 TCR templates assayed by the deep sequencing platform. Genomic DNA extracted from sorted T cells was used for TCRbeta CDR3 sequencing. On the authors' methods: The R programming language was used for clonal analysis of the TCRbeta CDR3 data. Alloreactive CD4+ and CD8+ clones were identified by comparing unstimulated samples to CFSE-low samples taken after the reaction. Alloreactive CD4+ clones were assigned to regulatory or non-regulatory origin by matching sequences to sorted unstimulated Treg and non-Treg repertoires. The immuneACCESS repertoire file appears here via TCRdb, limited to in-frame rearrangements. These files lack a portion of the clones; in checked studies, under half of the deficit traces to unresolved V genes, and the cause of the others is not known. V, J and clone size are taken as reported in that table, and D and trimming were inferred from the DNA itself. The sample table lists some 100,000 clones, roughly 94% of them with a count of one. The biggest ten clones account for approximately 1.4% of the sample.

With respect to this clone: Its cognate antigen has yet to be identified. Base qualities are not provided; no much larger clone lies one nucleotide away.

Sorted unstimulated T cells and proliferating T cells recovered from mixed lymphocyte reactions underwent TCRbeta CDR3 sequencing. Fresh whole blood from approximately ten HLA-typed healthy donors was used to isolate PBMCs. To map where alloreactive clones came from, CD4+ non-regulatory T cells in the unstimulated state were FACS-sorted. Here is what the overall study found, with its caveats: Sequences below about 10^-5 frequency were poorly captured, so only a minor fraction of alloreactive clones could be mapped to unstimulated subsets. Unstimulated naive T cells appeared to be more diverse than memory T cells, and naive cells seemed to make a substantial contribution to the alloresponse. Siplizumab significantly lowered the cumulative frequency of alloreactive sequences that could be traced to unstimulated CD4+ memory T cells. No functional confirmation was obtained for the suppressive function of proliferating Tregs from siplizumab cultures. Of the alloreactive CD4+ clones that could be mapped, the Treg-derived share averaged approximately 69% with siplizumab compared with 26.9% in control reactions. A naive or memory phenotype could not be assigned to roughly 75-97% of proliferating CD4+ or CD8+ clones.

Cut back by 9 bases and 1 base, the V and J ends lie 21 bases apart. The cysteine opens and the phenylalanine closes a CDR3 of 16 amino acids. The retained sequence is limited to the CDR3, 48 bases, with the frame set at the first base. The germline V gene (reference sequence) supplies CDR1 LNHDA and CDR2 SQIVND. The rearranged segments are TRBV19 and TRBJ2-5, with the D segment identity uncertain. This TCR derives from a human donor in good health. Sequenced input: non-Treg CD4+ T cells sorted from blood. Read against the paper, the sample's cell subset or site label means: FACS-sorted unstimulated CD4+ non-regulatory T cells. The CDR3 region has the sequence CASASITAGSQETQYF. Here is the DNA: TGTGCCAGCGCTTCGATCACCGCAGGCTCCCAAGAGACCCAGTACTTC.